Below, 18 T cell receptor beta chains from the same sample are listed, as sequenced in a study of cytomegalovirus exposure and HLA in healthy donors. PCR involved 60 Vbeta and 13 Jbeta primers. TCRdb's table, derived via immunoSEQ multiplex PCR, lists solely in-frame clones and lacks some. The sample carries approximately 110,000 clones, more than 65% recorded once. Material: PBMCs. Receptor source: a young man in good health and CMV-seronegative.

For the CDR3, the DNA is TGTGCCACCGGACAGGGGGACACTGAAGCTTTCTTT. Its translation is CATGQGDTEAFF. The chain couples TRBV10-3 to TRBJ1-1, with 10 positions matching TRBD1. This CDR3 has 12 amino acids. From germline, CDR1 is ENHRY and CDR2 SYGVKD. The junction had 2 bases not matched to a gene; V was cut back by 10 bases and J by 3 bases.

The rearrangement joins TRBV19 to TRBJ2-1, with D possibly matching TRBD1 (5 bases). The germline gives CDR1 LNHDA, CDR2 SQIVND (reference sequence). This CDR3 region has 13 residues. V was cut by 3 bases and J by 6 bases, with 9 bases left in between. The CDR3 loop reads CASSIGRANEQFF. DNA for the CDR3: TGTGCCAGTAGTATTGGCAGGGCCAATGAGCAGTTCTTC.

The chain recombines TRBV7-3 with TRBJ1-3; TRBD1 is a possible D gene (6 bases). V dropped 5 bases and J dropped 2 bases, with 16 bases sitting between them. Germline V CDR1 and CDR2: SGHTA, FQGTGA. The CDR3 is 16 residues long. The CDR3 nucleotides are TGTGCCAGCAGCCCTCACGCCGGGACAACTGGAAACACCATATATTTT. This codes for CASSPHAGTTGNTIYF.

V gene TRBV19 combines with J gene TRBJ2-2; D perhaps matches TRBD2 (5 bases). V was pared by 5 bases and J by 1 base, with 14 bases between. CDR1 is LNHDA and CDR2 is SQIVND in the germline V gene (reference sequence). The CDR3 extends over 16 amino acids. DNA of the CDR3: TGTGCCAGTAGTCACGGACTGAACCAGAACACCGGGGAGCTGTTTTTT. Its protein is CASSHGLNQNTGELFF.

CDR3 sequence (DNA): TGTGCCAGCAGTATTGGACTAGCGGGAGGACAGTACTTC. This translates into CASSIGLAGGQYF. V and J are TRBV6-5 and TRBJ2-7; 14 nucleotides line up with TRBD2. Trimming cost V 5 bases and J 10 bases; bases outside gene matches: 4. Germline V gives CDR1 MNHEY, CDR2 SVGAGI. The CDR3 totals 13 residues.

This clone appeared a single time. The chain recombines TRBV28 with TRBJ2-1; 14 bases are shared with TRBD2. The germline V gene has CDR1 MDHEN and CDR2 SYDVKM. The CDR3 is 17 amino acids. After removal of 5 bases from V and 0 bases from J, the junction contained 3 bases not matched to a gene. This CDR3 reads CASSLGTSGSSYNEQFF. CDR3 DNA sequence: TGTGCCAGCAGTCTCGGGACTAGCGGGAGCTCCTACAATGAGCAGTTCTTC.

This chain connects TRBV30 to TRBJ2-7; 7 nucleotides align to TRBD1. Germline loops: CDR1 GTSNPN, CDR2 SVGIG (reference sequence). The CDR3 loop spans 11 amino acids. V lost 6 bases and J lost 3; bases outside the gene matches: 2. The CDR3 sequence is CACGQVYEQYF. The CDR3 nucleotides are TGTGCCTGTGGACAGGTCTACGAGCAGTACTTC.

V and J are TRBV30 and TRBJ1-1; possible D gene TRBD1, 6 bases. Trimming took 1 base from V and 3 from J, leaving 12 bases between them. The CDR3 covers 14 residues. The germline V gene has CDR1 GTSNPN and CDR2 SVGIG (reference sequence). The DNA of the CDR3 is TGTGCCTGGAGTGGTGGGCAGGGGTACACTGAAGCTTTCTTT. Amino acid sequence: CAWSGGQGYTEAFF.

The V and J genes are TRBV4-2 and TRBJ2-5; 7 bases align to TRBD2. There are 15 residues in the CDR3. V lost 8 bases, J lost 4 bases, and 13 bases stayed unmatched. CDR1 LGHNA and CDR2 YNFKEQ come from the germline V gene. The DNA of the CDR3 is TGTGCCAGCGCTGGGGAGGGTTTGAGAGGAGAGACCCAGTACTTC. Encoded protein: CASAGEGLRGETQYF.

This clone was recorded many times. This chain joins TRBV5-6 and TRBJ2-7; 12 bases are a match to TRBD2. The germline V gene encodes CDR1 SGHDT and CDR2 YYEEEE. V shed 4 bases and J 3 bases; nucleotides not matched to a gene: 5. This CDR3 region has 15 residues. The CDR3 DNA reads as TGTGCCAGCAGCCCCCAGACTAGCGGGAGCTACGAGCAGTACTTC. Residues: CASSPQTSGSYEQYF.

The chain links TRBV5-1 to TRBJ2-3, with D perhaps matching TRBD2 (5 bases). Trimming took 4 bases from V and 0 from J, leaving 12 bases between them. The CDR3 spans 15 residues. In germline, CDR1 is SGHRS, CDR2 YFSETQ. The CDR3 DNA follows: TGCGCCAGCAGCAACCGGGCGGGTAGCACAGATACGCAGTATTTT. It is translated as CASSNRAGSTDTQYF.

The rearrangement joins TRBV4-3 to TRBJ2-7; 7 bases line up with TRBD1. J gave up 2 bases and V 0 bases, and 19 bases lay outside the gene matches. The length of the CDR3 is 20 residues. Looked up from germline, CDR1 is LGHNA and CDR2 is YSLEER. The CDR3 protein is CASSQDIDPRGQAVTYEQYF. CDR3 DNA sequence: TGCGCCAGCAGCCAAGATATCGATCCCAGAGGACAGGCGGTAACCTACGAGCAGTACTTC.

This clone was seen only once. The chain couples TRBV5-1 to TRBJ1-4; a possible D gene is TRBD1 (6 bases). V was shortened by 2 bases and J by 5 bases, with 7 bases between the two germline ends. Germline V gene sequence: CDR1 SGHRS, CDR2 YFSETQ. This CDR3 has 13 residues. The CDR3 DNA follows: TGCGCCAGCAGCTTAACAGGGAATGAAAAACTGTTTTTT. Its protein is CASSLTGNEKLFF.

Of note for this clone: Compared with germline, one end of the junction differs, possibly owing to a read error. The J gene is TRBJ2-7, the V gene TRBV7-9, with 7 bases fitting TRBD1. In germline, CDR1 is SEHNR, CDR2 FQNEAQ (reference sequence). The CDR3 spans 17 residues. The chain's CDR3 is CSSSPVSGTVSSYEQYF. CDR3 DNA: TGTTCCAGCAGCCCTGTATCCGGGACAGTGAGCTCCTACGAGCAGTACTTC.

The CDR3 DNA reads as TGTGCCAGCAGGGCGAGCGGGAGTTCCAACTACGAGCAGTACTTC. This codes for CASRASGSSNYEQYF. The chain recombines TRBV7-3 with TRBJ2-7, with 8 bases identical to TRBD2. V lost 6 bases and J lost 3; bases outside the gene matches: 10. The CDR3 runs to 15 residues. Per germline, CDR1 SGHTA and CDR2 FQGTGA.

This chain joins TRBV27 and TRBJ1-2; D is perhaps TRBD1 (5 bases). Trimming removed 3 bases at V and 5 bases at J, with 13 bases between. The CDR3 contains 14 residues. Germline CDR1 MNHEY, CDR2 SMNVEV (reference sequence). CDR3 residues: CASSFSDRQYGYTF. CDR3 sequence (DNA): TGTGCCAGCAGTTTTTCGGATCGACAGTATGGCTACACCTTC.

V gene TRBV18 combines with J gene TRBJ2-7, with D possibly matching TRBD2 (6 bases). Germline V lookup: CDR1 KGHSH, CDR2 LQKENI. V lost 3 bases to trimming and J lost 5 bases, with 11 bases between them. The CDR3 is 13 amino acids. CDR3 nucleotides: TGTGCCAGCTCACCCAGCCGGGGGAACGAGCAGTACTTC. Its protein product is CASSPSRGNEQYF.

This rearrangement joins TRBV11-2 to TRBJ2-1, with D possibly matching TRBD2 (6 bases). Germline CDR1 reads SGHAT; CDR2 reads FQNNGV. The length of the CDR3 is 16 residues. The V gene lost 1 base and the J gene lost 1 base, with 11 bases spanning the gap. This chain's CDR3 is CASSLARDSSYNEQFF. CDR3 sequence (DNA): TGTGCCAGCAGCTTAGCCCGGGACTCTTCCTACAATGAGCAGTTCTTC.